One and the same sample provided the 20 T cell receptor beta chains below, sequenced in a study of blood T cell repertoires in COVID-19 (dated by TCRdb to 2019 to 2021). The method behind the library was the immunoSEQ multiplex PCR assay. In its TCRdb copy, this immuneACCESS table keeps in-frame sequences only and misses some clones. Where compared with another copy, unresolved V genes explain less than half of these, and the others have no known cause. The sample table holds about 45,000 clones, of which 89% were seen once. 6.2% of the sample comes from the top ten. The sequenced sample was peripheral blood. Source of these receptors: a human donor in a cohort sampled during active COVID-19.

This clone was detected only once. V usage is TRBV6-2 or TRBV6-3 and J usage is TRBJ2-3; D is possibly TRBD2 (5 bases). Per the germline V gene, CDR1 is MNHEY and CDR2 is SVGEGT. Deletions cut 4 bases from V and 2 bases from J, with 16 bases between. This CDR3 has 16 residues. The CDR3 DNA reads as TGTGCCAGCAGTTTCCAAAGCGGAGATAACACAGATACGCAGTATTTT. It yields the protein CASSFQSGDNTDTQYF.

The gene calls are TRBV6-5 and TRBJ1-6, with 7 nucleotides matching TRBD1. This CDR3 comprises 16 residues. Germline-derived CDR1 and CDR2 are MNHEY and SVGAGI. V was clipped by 2 bases and J by 7 bases; unmatched bases: 8. CDR3 bases: TGTGCCAGCAGTTACAAATACAGGGGTGGGAATTCACCCCTCCACTTT. Translating it yields CASSYKYRGGNSPLHF.

The V call is TRBV4-1, the J call TRBJ2-6, with D unresolved. Trimming removed 0 bases from V and 0 bases from J, with 6 bases in between. The germline V gene encodes CDR1 MGHRA and CDR2 YSYEKL. This CDR3 comprises 16 residues. This CDR3 is CASSQDIGSGANVLTF. As DNA, the CDR3 is TGCGCCAGCAGCCAAGATATCGGCTCTGGGGCCAACGTCCTGACTTTC.

The chain uses TRBV14 and TRBJ2-4, with D maybe TRBD2 (5 bases). V was shortened by 4 bases and J by 1 base, with 11 bases between the two germline ends. CDR3 length: 15 residues. Germline-derived CDR1 and CDR2 are SGHDN and FVKESK. CDR3 nucleotides: TGTGCCAGCAGCCGAGGGAATCCCGCCAAAAACATTCAGTACTTC. Residues: CASSRGNPAKNIQYF.

The gene calls are TRBV4-1 and TRBJ1-1; tentative D call: TRBD1 (6 bases). With 4 bases removed from V and 7 bases from J, the gap between germline ends came to 16 bases. The CDR3 is 14 residues long. Germline loops: CDR1 MGHRA, CDR2 YSYEKL. The CDR3 spells CASSPQGGVGEAFF. Here the CDR3 DNA reads TGCGCCAGCAGCCCACAAGGGGGAGTGGGTGAAGCTTTCTTT.

CDR3 nucleotide sequence: TGTGCCAGCTCACCTACAGTGGGCGTCGATGGTTCACCCCTCCACTTT. Encoded protein: CASSPTVGVDGSPLHF. V is TRBV18 and J is TRBJ1-6; no clear D gene. The CDR3 contains 16 residues. Trimming left V 3 bases short and J 9 bases short, with 18 bases between. The germline V gene has CDR1 KGHSH and CDR2 LQKENI.

V and J are TRBV24-1 and TRBJ1-2, with D possibly being TRBD1 (5 bases). Germline loops: CDR1 KGHDR, CDR2 SFDVKD. There are 14 residues in the CDR3. Trimming left V 9 bases short and J 2 bases short, with 15 bases between. The CDR3 nucleotides are TGTGCCACCTGGTGGGGCCTCCTCAACTATGGCTACACCTTC. Residues: CATWWGLLNYGYTF.

V and J are TRBV19 and TRBJ2-7; no reliable D call. Germline V gene data show CDR1 as LNHDA and CDR2 as SQIVND (reference sequence). V was cut by 1 base and J by 2 bases, with 6 bases left in between. The CDR3 is made up of 13 amino acids. The CDR3 region is CASSIAFAYEQYF. As DNA, the CDR3 is TGTGCCAGTAGTATAGCGTTTGCCTACGAGCAGTACTTC.

J is TRBJ1-4 and V is TRBV10-3; a weak D match, TRBD1 (5 bases). The CDR3 runs to 12 residues. Per the germline V gene, CDR1 is ENHRY and CDR2 is SYGVKD. V was trimmed by 3 bases and J by 8 bases, leaving 7 bases between them. In nucleotides, the CDR3 is TGTGCCATCAGTGATCGGGGGGAAAAACTGTTTTTT. It specifies CAISDRGEKLFF.

The V and J genes are TRBV4-3 and TRBJ2-3; 8 bases are shared with TRBD1. The germline V gene encodes CDR1 LGHNA and CDR2 YSLEER. Trimming removed 2 bases from V and 5 bases from J; junction bases left unmatched: 3. The CDR3 loop spans 14 amino acids. The CDR3 loop is CASSQQGALDTQYF. As DNA, the CDR3 is TGCGCCAGCAGCCAACAGGGGGCTCTAGATACGCAGTATTTT.

The chain combines TRBV20-1 with TRBJ1-1; TRBD1 is a possible D gene (5 bases). The V end was cut by 6 bases, the J end by 11 bases, with 16 bases between. The CDR3 has 11 amino acids. Germline V gene lookup returns CDR1 DFQATT and CDR2 SNEGSKA (reference sequence). The CDR3 DNA reads as TGCAGTGCCCCCGCCGCGGGGGTGGCTTTCTTT. It encodes CSAPAAGVAFF.

This rearrangement joins TRBV9 to TRBJ2-1; TRBD2 aligns across 11 bases. The length of the CDR3 is 15 residues. The germline V gene encodes CDR1 SGDLS and CDR2 YYNGEE. The V segment lost 4 bases and the J segment 6 bases; nucleotides outside the gene matches: 6. The CDR3 sequence is CASSFRLAGINEQFF. The CDR3 coding sequence is TGTGCCAGCAGCTTTAGACTAGCGGGAATCAATGAGCAGTTCTTC. Looking up the rest from reference TRBV9 and TRBJ2-1 gives the full variable domain: DSGVTQTPKHLITATGQRVTLRCSPRSGDLSVYWYQQSLDQGLQFLIQYYNGEERAKGNILERFSAQQFPDLHSELNLSSLELGDSALYFCASSFRLAGINEQFFGPGTRLTVL.

This clone was found once. The chain has TRBV12-3 or TRBV12-4 and TRBJ2-1; D unresolved. The CDR3 runs 12 residues. The V end lost 8 bases, the J end lost 7 bases, and 12 bases lay between the germline ends. CDR3 in DNA: TGTGCCAGCCTCGGTTCCGCAAATGAGCAGTTCTTC. It encodes CASLGSANEQFF.

The rearrangement joins TRBV11-2 to TRBJ2-2, with D perhaps TRBD2 (6 bases). V was trimmed by 5 bases and J by 4 bases, leaving 11 bases between them. Germline CDR1 and CDR2: SGHAT and FQNNGV. This CDR3 is 14 amino acids long. The CDR3: CASSLVGGTGELFF. The CDR3 region has the DNA TGTGCCAGCAGCCTCGTCGGGGGCACCGGGGAGCTGTTTTTT.

This chain joins TRBV11-2 and TRBJ2-5; perhaps TRBD2 as D (6 bases). V lost 2 bases and J 5 bases, leaving 15 bases between the germline ends. There are 15 residues in the CDR3. CDR1 and CDR2 (germline): SGHAT, FQNNGV. The CDR3 nucleotides are TGTGCCAGCAGCTTAACGCACGGACGGGAGGAGACCCAGTACTTC. Its protein is CASSLTHGREETQYF.

The chain has TRBV15 and TRBJ1-5, with a tentative D call TRBD1 (6 bases). Germline CDR1 LNHNV, CDR2 YYDKDF (reference sequence). The CDR3 consists of 13 residues. The V end lost 6 bases, the J end lost 7 bases, and 13 bases lay between the germline ends. DNA of the CDR3: TGTGCCACCAGGGACAGAATCTCACAGCCCCAGCATTTT. The encoded protein is CATRDRISQPQHF.

The chain employs TRBV13 and TRBJ2-3; a weak D match, TRBD1 (6 bases). Trimming removed 1 base at V and 1 base at J, with 9 bases between. Germline V gene lookup returns CDR1 PRHDT and CDR2 FYEKMQ (reference sequence). The CDR3 loop spans 15 amino acids. CDR3 in amino acids: CASSLAGVGTDTQYF. In DNA form, the CDR3 reads TGTGCCAGCAGCTTAGCAGGGGTGGGCACAGATACGCAGTATTTT.

This chain uses TRBV4-3 with TRBJ1-6; 8 nucleotides line up with TRBD1. Trimming cost V 2 bases and J 0 bases; bases outside gene matches: 12. CDR1 LGHNA and CDR2 YSLEER come from the germline V gene. This CDR3 is built from 20 residues. The CDR3 DNA reads as TGCGCCAGCAGCCAACTTTACCGGGACAGGCGGAGCTCCTATAATTCACCCCTCCACTTT. Its translation is CASSQLYRDRRSSYNSPLHF.

The V gene is TRBV4-1, the J gene TRBJ2-2; 12 bases map to TRBD1. Germline trimming cut 4 bases from V and 6 bases from J; bases unmatched to any gene: 9. Germline-derived CDR1 and CDR2 are MGHRA and YSYEKL. The CDR3 runs to 17 residues. CDR3 in amino acids: CASSPRQGQGAAGELFF. CDR3 nucleotide sequence: TGCGCCAGCAGCCCTAGACAGGGACAGGGGGCGGCCGGGGAGCTGTTTTTT.

The chain recombines TRBV30 with TRBJ1-5; 7 bases align to TRBD1. The germline V gene has CDR1 GTSNPN and CDR2 SVGIG (reference sequence). V was pared by 5 bases and J by 4 bases, with 11 bases of the junction left unmatched. This CDR3 region has 15 residues. The CDR3 region is CAWQEGASLNQPQHF. Here the CDR3 DNA reads TGTGCCTGGCAGGAGGGGGCTTCTCTTAATCAGCCCCAGCATTTT.